These 11 T cell receptor beta chains were sequenced from one sample in a study of T cell responses to AZD1222 COVID-19 vaccine. Method: immunoSEQ multiplex PCR; TCRdb's copy keeps in-frame clones and lacks some. Here the sample spans some 140,000 clones, 90% being singletons. This specimen consisted of peripheral blood, obtained on day 0 of AZD1222 vaccination. All receptors come from an adult in good health.

The gene calls are TRBV4-3 and TRBJ1-5; no definite D call. There are 16 residues in the CDR3. Trimming took off 0 bases at V and 0 bases at J, with 9 bases between the two ends. The germline gives CDR1 LGHNA, CDR2 YSLEER. The CDR3 region has the DNA TGCGCCAGCAGCCAAGAAAGTAAATATAGCAATCAGCCCCAGCATTTT. It yields the protein CASSQESKYSNQPQHF.

The chain is built from TRBV5-1 and TRBJ1-1, with TRBD1 matching over 8 bases. The germline V gene encodes CDR1 SGHRS and CDR2 YFSETQ. Germline trimming cut 4 bases from V and 8 bases from J; bases unmatched to any gene: 7. The CDR3 runs to 13 residues. Here the CDR3 reads CASSVQGAPEAFF. The CDR3 bases are TGCGCCAGCAGCGTCCAGGGGGCTCCCGAAGCTTTCTTT.

V gene TRBV12-3 or TRBV12-4 combines with J gene TRBJ1-5; D unclear. Trimming cost V 5 bases and J 5 bases, with 10 bases left between them. The CDR3 length is 13 residues. The CDR3 DNA reads as TGTGCCAGCAGTCCATACCTGGATCAGCCCCAGCATTTT. Its protein product is CASSPYLDQPQHF.

This clone occurred a few times. The V gene is TRBV10-3, the J gene TRBJ1-1, with 7 positions matching TRBD1. Germline V gives CDR1 ENHRY, CDR2 SYGVKD. Unmatched junction bases numbered 4, after V lost 6 bases and J lost 6 bases. This CDR3 has 12 amino acids. CDR3: CAIRGGAAEAFF. The CDR3 region has the DNA TGTGCCATCAGAGGGGGCGCCGCTGAAGCTTTCTTT.

This chain joins TRBV2 and TRBJ1-5; no definite D call. The length of the CDR3 is 14 residues. V was trimmed by 4 bases and J by 1 base, leaving 8 bases between them. Looked up from germline, CDR1 is SNHLY and CDR2 is FYNNEI. CDR3 nucleotides: TGTGCCAGCAGTGGGGTTTACAGCAATCAGCCCCAGCATTTT. It yields the protein CASSGVYSNQPQHF.

The gene calls are TRBV5-6 and TRBJ1-5, with 7 nucleotides matching TRBD1. Germline CDR1 and CDR2: SGHDT and YYEEEE. This CDR3 spans 14 amino acids. J was trimmed by 7 bases and V by 3 bases; bases with no gene match: 7. This CDR3 is CASSSTTGKQPQHF. CDR3 sequence (DNA): TGTGCCAGCAGCTCGACGACAGGGAAACAGCCCCAGCATTTT.

This chain joins TRBV19 and TRBJ1-1; 7 bases are a match to TRBD1. V shed 4 bases and J 1 base; nucleotides not matched to a gene: 0. The CDR3 is made up of 13 amino acids. Germline V lookup: CDR1 LNHDA, CDR2 SQIVND (reference sequence). The CDR3 region is CASSRQGNTEAFF. The DNA of the CDR3 is TGTGCCAGTAGTAGACAGGGGAACACTGAAGCTTTCTTT.

The rearrangement uses TRBV9 and TRBJ2-2; 12 positions agree with TRBD1. CDR1 is SGDLS and CDR2 is YYNGEE in the germline V gene. The CDR3 runs to 19 residues. The J segment lost 6 bases and the V segment lost 1 base, leaving 13 bases of the junction unmatched. CDR3 DNA sequence: TGTGCCAGCAGCGTACCGGGACAGGGGGCTCTTGTGGATTCCGGGGAGCTGTTTTTT. The encoded protein is CASSVPGQGALVDSGELFF.

The gene calls are TRBV15 and TRBJ1-2; perhaps TRBD1 as D (5 bases). CDR1 is LNHNV, CDR2 YYDKDF, per germline (reference sequence). This CDR3 contains 13 residues. Trimming took off 0 bases at V and 7 bases at J, with 9 bases between the two ends. CDR3 loop: CATSRDRDLGYTF. The CDR3 nucleotides read TGTGCCACCAGCAGAGACAGGGATCTTGGCTACACCTTC.

This rearrangement joins TRBV19 to TRBJ2-3, with 7 bases aligning to TRBD2. The CDR3 runs 15 residues. V was clipped by 3 bases and J by 2 bases; unmatched bases: 5. Looked up from germline, CDR1 is LNHDA and CDR2 is SQIVND (reference sequence). The CDR3 is CASSISSGFTDTQYF. The CDR3 DNA follows: TGTGCCAGTAGTATCTCTAGCGGATTCACAGATACGCAGTATTTT. The complete variable domain, with remaining parts taken from reference TRBV19 and TRBJ2-3, reads DGGITQSPKYLFRKEGQNVTLSCEQNLNHDAMYWYRQDPGQGLRLIYYSQIVNDFQKGDIAEGYSVSREKKESFPLTVTSAQKNPTAFYLCASSISSGFTDTQYFGPGTRLTVL.

The chain employs TRBV15 and TRBJ2-5; D is uncertain. Germline V lookup: CDR1 LNHNV, CDR2 YYDKDF (reference sequence). The CDR3 length is 13 residues. V gave up 0 bases and J gave up 3 bases, with 5 bases separating them. CDR3 nucleotide sequence: TGTGCCACCAGCAGAGATCCGGAAGAGACCCAGTACTTC. It encodes CATSRDPEETQYF.